This entry is about one T cell receptor beta chain. V lost 5 bases, J lost 7 bases, and 8 bases lay in between. Germline CDR1 is MNHNY and CDR2 is SVGAGI (reference sequence). The CDR3 extends over 12 amino acids. The record originates from a study of cytomegalovirus exposure and HLA in healthy donors. Primers: 60 Vbeta forward and 13 Jbeta reverse. Data came from immunoSEQ multiplex PCR; TCRdb stores just in-frame clones and leaves some out. The table records about 120,000 clones, roughly four fifths of them present only once. The TCR originated in a middle-aged woman in good health and CMV-seropositive. The specimen was PBMCs. The rearrangement joins TRBV6-6 to TRBJ1-4; a possible D gene is TRBD1 (5 bases). The CDR3, as DNA: TGTGCCAGCAGTAGGGGAAGTGAAAAACTGTTTTTT. Translating gives CASSRGSEKLFF.